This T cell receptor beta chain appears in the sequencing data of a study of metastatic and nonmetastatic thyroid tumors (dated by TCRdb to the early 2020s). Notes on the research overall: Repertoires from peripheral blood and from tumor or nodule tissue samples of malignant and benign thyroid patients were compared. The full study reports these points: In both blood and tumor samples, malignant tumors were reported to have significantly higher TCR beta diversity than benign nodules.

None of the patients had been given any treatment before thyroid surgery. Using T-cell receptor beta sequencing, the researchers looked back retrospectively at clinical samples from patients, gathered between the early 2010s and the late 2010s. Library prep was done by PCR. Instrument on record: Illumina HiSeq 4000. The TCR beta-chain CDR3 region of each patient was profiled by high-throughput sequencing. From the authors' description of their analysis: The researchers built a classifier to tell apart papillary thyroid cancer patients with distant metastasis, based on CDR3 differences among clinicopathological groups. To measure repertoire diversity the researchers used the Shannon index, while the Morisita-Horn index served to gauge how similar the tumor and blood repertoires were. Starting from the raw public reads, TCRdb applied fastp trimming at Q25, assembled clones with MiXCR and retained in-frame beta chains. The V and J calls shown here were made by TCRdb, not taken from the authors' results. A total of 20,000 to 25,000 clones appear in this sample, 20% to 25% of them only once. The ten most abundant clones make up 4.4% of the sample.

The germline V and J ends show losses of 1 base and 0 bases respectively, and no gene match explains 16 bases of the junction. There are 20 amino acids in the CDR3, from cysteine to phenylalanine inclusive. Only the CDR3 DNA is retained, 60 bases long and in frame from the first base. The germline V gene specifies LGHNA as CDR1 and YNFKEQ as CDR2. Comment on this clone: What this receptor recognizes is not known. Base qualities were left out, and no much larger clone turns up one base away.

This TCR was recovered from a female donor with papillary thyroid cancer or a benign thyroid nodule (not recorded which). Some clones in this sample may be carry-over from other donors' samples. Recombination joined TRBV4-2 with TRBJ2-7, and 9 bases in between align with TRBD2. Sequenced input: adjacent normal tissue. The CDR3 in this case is CASSQGTSAPGQWSSYEQYF. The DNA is TGTGCCAGCAGCCAAGGGACTAGCGCCCCTGGACAGTGGTCCTCCTACGAGCAGTACTTC.